The T cell receptor beta chain under discussion was sequenced for a study of T cells after yellow fever vaccination. The wider study: The authors prepared low-cell-number fractions using SMART-Seq v4 Ultra Low Input.

Worth noting for this clonotype: Its specificity is unknown. With a much larger clone just one base away, this may be a read error.

Study conclusions and caveats: There was a small share of clonotypes that showed up in both the CD4 and CD8 compartments.

The authors made TCR cDNA by 5'RACE template switching, adding a universal primer site and UMIs. MiXCR, run by TCRdb on the 5' RACE reads, gives a single entry per CDR3 protein. The top ten clones hold around 2.5% of a sample with 95,000 to 150,000 distinct CDR3 sequences, 7.4% of them seen once. Germline V CDR1 and CDR2: MGHRA, YSYEKL. The CDR3 runs to 13 residues. Sequencing was performed on CD4+ T cells sorted from PBMCs, taken 9 to 10 days after the first yellow fever vaccination. This sequence originates from a man younger than 35 who received the YFV17D yellow fever vaccine. The chain links TRBV4-1 to TRBJ2-5; D gene uncertain. The CDR3, as DNA: TGCGCCAGCAGCCAAGTAGAACAAGAGCCCCAGTACTTC. This translates into CASSQVEQEPQYF.